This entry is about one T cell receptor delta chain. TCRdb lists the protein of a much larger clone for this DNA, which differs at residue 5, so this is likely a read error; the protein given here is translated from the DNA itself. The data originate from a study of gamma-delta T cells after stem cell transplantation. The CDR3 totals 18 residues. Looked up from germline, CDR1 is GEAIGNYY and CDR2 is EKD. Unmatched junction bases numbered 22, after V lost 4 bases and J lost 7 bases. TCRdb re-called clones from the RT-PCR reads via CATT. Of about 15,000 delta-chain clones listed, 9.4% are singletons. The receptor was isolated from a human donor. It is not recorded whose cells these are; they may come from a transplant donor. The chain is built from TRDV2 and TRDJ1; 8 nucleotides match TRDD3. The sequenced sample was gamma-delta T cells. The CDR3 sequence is CACDLASLTGGIVPKLIF. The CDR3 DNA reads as TGTGCCTGTGATTTGGCCTCCTTGACTGGGGGGATAGTCCCTAAACTCATCTTT.